The clone carrying this T cell receptor (beta chain) was recorded a few times. Unmatched junction bases numbered 3, after V lost 3 bases and J lost 3 bases. This CDR3 has 15 amino acids. Looked up from germline, CDR1 is LNHDA and CDR2 is SQIVND (reference sequence). The data were obtained in a study of cytomegalovirus exposure and HLA in healthy donors. Primers for the PCR totalled 60 Vbeta and 13 Jbeta. This table comes from immunoSEQ multiplex PCR, and its TCRdb copy is limited to in-frame clones, with some not included. The sample yields about 64,000 clones, more than 60% seen once. The receptor was derived from a male donor in good health and CMV-seropositive. The material sequenced was PBMCs. This chain joins TRBV19 and TRBJ1-2, with 11 bases fitting TRBD1. CDR3 in DNA: TGTGCCAGTAGTATCGGACAGGGGGCGTACTATGGCTACACCTTC. It yields the protein CASSIGQGAYYGYTF.